Listed below are T cell receptor beta chains from one sample, sequenced in a study of blood T cell repertoires in COVID-19. Sequencing used immunoSEQ multiplex PCR; TCRdb keeps in-frame clones, though not all of them. The sample yields about 130,000 clones, approximately 89% seen once. Sequenced material: peripheral blood. These TCRs come from a woman aged 70 to 79 with COVID-19, enrolled during active disease. CDR3s include the opening cysteine and the closing phenylalanine or tryptophan. A D gene is named only where the DNA matches it firmly. The size field is filled for only some rows; it gives once, few, many or a size class.

J gene: TRBJ1-4; V gene: TRBV10-3; D gene: TRBD1; clone size: .; CDR3 protein: CAISQGQGGLGANEKLFF; CDR3 DNA: TGTGCCATCAGCCAGGGACAGGGGGGCCTCGGAGCTAATGAAAAACTGTTTTTT
J gene: TRBJ2-7; V gene: TRBV19; D gene: TRBD1; clone size: .; CDR3 protein: CASKGTGRYEQYF; CDR3 DNA: TGTGCCAGTAAAGGGACAGGGCGTTACGAGCAGTACTTC
J gene: TRBJ1-1; V gene: TRBV9; D gene: .; clone size: .; CDR3 protein: CASSVALARGTEAFF; CDR3 DNA: TGTGCCAGCAGCGTAGCTTTGGCCCGGGGGACTGAAGCTTTCTTT
J gene: TRBJ2-6; V gene: TRBV7-9; D gene: .; clone size: .; CDR3 protein: CASSLGLEGSGANVLTF; CDR3 DNA: TGTGCCAGCAGCTTAGGTTTGGAGGGGTCTGGGGCCAACGTCCTGACTTTC
J gene: TRBJ2-7; V gene: TRBV19; D gene: .; clone size: .; CDR3 protein: CASSTSPTGSYEQYF; CDR3 DNA: TGTGCCAGTAGTACAAGCCCGACAGGCTCCTACGAGCAGTACTTC
J gene: TRBJ2-2; V gene: TRBV5-4; D gene: TRBD1; clone size: .; CDR3 protein: CASSSLGQGRIRTGELFF; CDR3 DNA: TGTGCCAGCAGTTCGTTGGGACAGGGAAGGATTAGGACCGGGGAGCTGTTTTTT
J gene: TRBJ2-5; V gene: TRBV15; D gene: TRBD2; clone size: .; CDR3 protein: CATSRAAGGETQYF; CDR3 DNA: TGTGCCACCAGCCGCGCCGCGGGGGGAGAGACCCAGTACTTC
J gene: TRBJ1-1; V gene: TRBV30; D gene: .; clone size: .; CDR3 protein: CAWSRDGGRTEAFF; CDR3 DNA: TGTGCCTGGAGTAGGGACGGGGGAAGGACTGAAGCTTTCTTT
J gene: TRBJ1-3; V gene: TRBV19; D gene: .; clone size: .; CDR3 protein: CASRAGPGNTIYF; CDR3 DNA: TGTGCCAGTAGGGCAGGCCCTGGAAACACCATATATTTT
J gene: TRBJ2-4; V gene: TRBV5-1; D gene: TRBD1; clone size: .; CDR3 protein: CASSPAGTGRVIHIQYF; CDR3 DNA: TGCGCCAGCAGCCCGGCCGGGACAGGGAGGGTCATACACATTCAGTACTTC
J gene: TRBJ1-4; V gene: TRBV3-1/TRBV3-2; D gene: .; clone size: .; CDR3 protein: CASSPVSVNEKLFF; CDR3 DNA: TGTGCCAGCAGCCCTGTTTCAGTAAATGAAAAACTGTTTTTT
J gene: TRBJ2-2; V gene: TRBV6-6; D gene: TRBD1; clone size: .; CDR3 protein: CASSTSDRADTGELFF; CDR3 DNA: TGTGCCAGCAGCACCTCTGACAGGGCCGACACCGGGGAGCTGTTTTTT
J gene: TRBJ2-1; V gene: TRBV5-6; D gene: .; clone size: .; CDR3 protein: CASSFDTGQYNEQFF; CDR3 DNA: TGTGCCAGCAGCTTCGATACAGGGCAATACAATGAGCAGTTCTTC
J gene: TRBJ1-3; V gene: TRBV30; D gene: .; clone size: once; CDR3 protein: CARGSSGNTIYF; CDR3 DNA: TGTGCCCGAGGCTCCTCTGGAAACACCATATATTTT
J gene: TRBJ2-3; V gene: TRBV18; D gene: .; clone size: once; CDR3 protein: CASSPELISTDTQYF; CDR3 DNA: TGTGCCAGCTCACCGGAGCTGATTAGCACAGATACGCAGTATTTT
J gene: TRBJ2-7; V gene: TRBV9; D gene: TRBD2; clone size: .; CDR3 protein: CASSVASGGSYEQYF; CDR3 DNA: TGTGCCAGCAGCGTAGCTAGCGGGGGCTCCTACGAGCAGTACTTC
J gene: TRBJ1-1; V gene: TRBV18; D gene: .; clone size: .; CDR3 protein: CASSPPGVENTEAFF; CDR3 DNA: TGTGCCAGCTCACCACCAGGGGTGGAGAACACTGAAGCTTTCTTT
J gene: TRBJ2-3; V gene: TRBV5-5; D gene: .; clone size: few; CDR3 protein: CASSVRQVTDTQYF; CDR3 DNA: TGTGCCAGCAGCGTCAGACAGGTCACAGATACGCAGTATTTT
J gene: TRBJ1-2; V gene: TRBV19; D gene: TRBD1; clone size: .; CDR3 protein: CASSNRGRTGSLGGYTF; CDR3 DNA: TGTGCCAGTAGTAATAGGGGCCGGACAGGGTCCCTTGGTGGCTACACCTTC
J gene: TRBJ1-5; V gene: TRBV11-2; D gene: .; clone size: .; CDR3 protein: CASSLNAVYSNQPQHF; CDR3 DNA: TGTGCCAGCAGCTTAAATGCGGTTTATAGCAATCAGCCCCAGCATTTT
J gene: TRBJ2-5; V gene: TRBV7-9; D gene: TRBD1; clone size: .; CDR3 protein: CASSKDRGRKETQYF; CDR3 DNA: TGTGCCAGCAGCAAAGACAGGGGGCGGAAAGAGACCCAGTACTTC
J gene: TRBJ2-7; V gene: TRBV5-6; D gene: TRBD1; clone size: .; CDR3 protein: CASSLSVGGGEQYF; CDR3 DNA: TGTGCCAGCAGCTTATCGGTAGGGGGCGGCGAGCAGTACTTC
J gene: TRBJ2-7; V gene: TRBV18; D gene: .; clone size: .; CDR3 protein: CASSPRSEGSYEQYF; CDR3 DNA: TGTGCCAGCTCACCACGGAGTGAAGGCTCCTACGAGCAGTACTTC
J gene: TRBJ2-7; V gene: TRBV6-1; D gene: .; clone size: .; CDR3 protein: CASSEGGRRHEQYF; CDR3 DNA: TGTGCCAGCAGTGAAGGAGGCCGCCGACACGAGCAGTACTTC
J gene: TRBJ1-5; V gene: TRBV30; D gene: TRBD1; clone size: few; CDR3 protein: CAWGTGDQPQHF; CDR3 DNA: TGTGCCTGGGGGACAGGGGATCAGCCCCAGCATTTT
J gene: TRBJ1-4; V gene: TRBV5-1; D gene: .; clone size: .; CDR3 protein: CASSFAGVEEKLFF; CDR3 DNA: TGCGCCAGCAGCTTCGCGGGGGTCGAGGAAAAACTGTTTTTT
J gene: TRBJ2-5; V gene: TRBV19; D gene: TRBD2; clone size: .; CDR3 protein: CASSTGLAGVGTQYF; CDR3 DNA: TGTGCCAGTAGTACAGGACTAGCGGGGGTTGGGACCCAGTACTTC
J gene: TRBJ1-1; V gene: TRBV7-3; D gene: .; clone size: .; CDR3 protein: CASRTQGSTEAFF; CDR3 DNA: TGTGCCAGCAGGACCCAGGGGAGCACTGAAGCTTTCTTT
J gene: TRBJ2-3; V gene: TRBV28; D gene: TRBD2; clone size: .; CDR3 protein: CASSRTSLPQYF; CDR3 DNA: TGTGCCAGCAGCCGGACTAGTTTGCCGCAGTATTTT
J gene: TRBJ1-2; V gene: TRBV4-2; D gene: .; clone size: .; CDR3 protein: CASSQDPAGYGYTF; CDR3 DNA: TGTGCCAGCAGCCAAGATCCCGCAGGATATGGCTACACCTTC
J gene: TRBJ2-5; V gene: TRBV7-2; D gene: TRBD2; clone size: .; CDR3 protein: CASSLRGGNSQETQYF; CDR3 DNA: TGTGCCAGCAGCTTACGCGGGGGAAACTCCCAAGAGACCCAGTACTTC
J gene: TRBJ2-7; V gene: TRBV6-5; D gene: TRBD1; clone size: .; CDR3 protein: CASTLEQGTGGEQYF; CDR3 DNA: TGTGCCAGCACCTTAGAACAGGGGACAGGCGGGGAGCAGTACTTC
J gene: TRBJ1-2; V gene: TRBV4-1; D gene: .; clone size: .; CDR3 protein: CASSQVGSVRSQGYTF; CDR3 DNA: TGCGCCAGCAGCCAAGTCGGGTCAGTCCGGTCGCAGGGCTACACCTTC
J gene: TRBJ2-7; V gene: TRBV18; D gene: TRBD1; clone size: .; CDR3 protein: CASSRDRGTYEQYF; CDR3 DNA: TGTGCCAGCTCTCGGGACAGGGGGACCTACGAGCAGTACTTC
J gene: TRBJ1-1; V gene: TRBV27; D gene: .; clone size: .; CDR3 protein: CASRWSGANTEAFF; CDR3 DNA: TGTGCCAGCAGATGGTCGGGAGCGAACACTGAAGCTTTCTTT
J gene: TRBJ1-2; V gene: TRBV6-6; D gene: TRBD1; clone size: .; CDR3 protein: CASSFTGTGVPHGYTF; CDR3 DNA: TGTGCCAGCAGTTTTACCGGGACAGGGGTCCCTCACGGCTACACCTTC